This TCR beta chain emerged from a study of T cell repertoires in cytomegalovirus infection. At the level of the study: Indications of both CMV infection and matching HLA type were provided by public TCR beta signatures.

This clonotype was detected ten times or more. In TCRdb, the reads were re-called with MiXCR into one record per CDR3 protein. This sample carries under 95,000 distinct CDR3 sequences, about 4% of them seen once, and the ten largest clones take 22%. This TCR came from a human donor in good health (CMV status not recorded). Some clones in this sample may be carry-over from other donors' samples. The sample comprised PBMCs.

The CDR3 protein is CASSLGGTANTEAFF. The CDR3 DNA follows: TGTGCCAGCAGTTTAGGTGGGACAGCGAACACTGAAGCTTTCTTT. J is TRBJ1-1 and V is TRBV28; 7 bases map to TRBD1. The CDR3 loop spans 15 amino acids. Germline lookup yields CDR1 MDHEN and CDR2 SYDVKM. With V trimmed by 2 bases and J by 1 base, 4 bases remained unmatched.